This T cell receptor (beta chain) was recorded in a study of blood T cell repertoires in COVID-19. The CDR3 has 15 amino acids. With 7 bases removed from V and 0 bases from J, the gap between germline ends came to 16 bases. The germline CDR1 and CDR2 sequences are MNHEY and SVGAGI. Produced via immunoSEQ multiplex PCR; TCRdb's table is partial and in-frame only. Among hundreds of thousands of clones listed, less than 90% were seen once. The age range of participants was 18 to 89 years, with residence in under 30 US areas. Clinical history as reported by participants underpinned cohort assignment. The V and J genes are TRBV6-5 and TRBJ2-7; possible D gene TRBD2, 5 bases. The TCR originated in a woman between 45 and 60 years old who had recovered from COVID-19. The sequenced material came from PBMCs or T cells enriched from blood (not recorded which). The CDR3 nucleotides are TGTGCCAGCACTCCTGAGGGCCCCTCCTCCTACGAGCAGTACTTC. The encoded protein is CASTPEGPSSYEQYF.